In this sample, the clone carrying this T cell receptor (beta chain) turned up a few times. Antigen specificity is unknown. This entry belongs to a study of blood T cells in healthy people across ages. Looked up from germline, CDR1 is SEHNR and CDR2 is FQNEAQ (reference sequence). CDR3 length: 16 residues. V was cut by 1 base and J by 7 bases, with 20 bases left in between. A second PCR, run for roughly 7 to 11 cycles, used a sample-barcoded 5' primer plus a J-beta primer mix. TCRdb analysed the 5' RACE reads with MiXCR anew, one entry per CDR3 protein. The data hold 600,000 to 1,000,000 distinct CDR3 sequences, with over 45% observed a single time. General observations from the study: Diversity figures based on one million T cells were deemed too low.

V gene TRBV7-9 combines with J gene TRBJ2-7; maybe TRBD1 (6 bases). The origin of this receptor is a man aged 25 to 40 in good health. The sequencing input was blood. The CDR3 DNA sequence: TGTGCCAGCAGCTTAGAAGTAGGGGGACCCTACAATGAGCAGTACTTC. Protein: CASSLEVGGPYNEQYF.